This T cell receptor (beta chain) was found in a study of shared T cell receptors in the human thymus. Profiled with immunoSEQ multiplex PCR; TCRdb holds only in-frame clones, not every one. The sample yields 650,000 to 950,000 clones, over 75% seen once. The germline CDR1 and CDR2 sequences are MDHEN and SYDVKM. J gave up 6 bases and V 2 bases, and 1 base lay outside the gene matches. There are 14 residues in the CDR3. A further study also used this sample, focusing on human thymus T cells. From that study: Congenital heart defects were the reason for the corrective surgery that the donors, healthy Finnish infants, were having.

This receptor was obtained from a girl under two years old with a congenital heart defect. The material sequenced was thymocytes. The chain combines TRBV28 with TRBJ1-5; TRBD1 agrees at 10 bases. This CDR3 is CASSLRTGGQPQHF. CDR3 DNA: TGTGCCAGCAGTTTAAGGACAGGGGGTCAGCCCCAGCATTTT.